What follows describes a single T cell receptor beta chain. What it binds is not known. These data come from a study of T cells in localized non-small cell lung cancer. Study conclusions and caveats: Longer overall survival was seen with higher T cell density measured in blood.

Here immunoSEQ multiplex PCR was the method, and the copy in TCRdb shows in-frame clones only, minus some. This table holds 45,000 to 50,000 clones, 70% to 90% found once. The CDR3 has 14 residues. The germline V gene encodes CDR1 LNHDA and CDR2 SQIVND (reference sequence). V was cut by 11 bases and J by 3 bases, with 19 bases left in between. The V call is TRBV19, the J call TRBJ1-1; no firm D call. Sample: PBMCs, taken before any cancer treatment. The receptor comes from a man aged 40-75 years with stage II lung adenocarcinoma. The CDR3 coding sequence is TGTGCCTCAGTACCCAGTTTCGGGGACACTGAAGCTTTCTTT. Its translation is CASVPSFGDTEAFF.